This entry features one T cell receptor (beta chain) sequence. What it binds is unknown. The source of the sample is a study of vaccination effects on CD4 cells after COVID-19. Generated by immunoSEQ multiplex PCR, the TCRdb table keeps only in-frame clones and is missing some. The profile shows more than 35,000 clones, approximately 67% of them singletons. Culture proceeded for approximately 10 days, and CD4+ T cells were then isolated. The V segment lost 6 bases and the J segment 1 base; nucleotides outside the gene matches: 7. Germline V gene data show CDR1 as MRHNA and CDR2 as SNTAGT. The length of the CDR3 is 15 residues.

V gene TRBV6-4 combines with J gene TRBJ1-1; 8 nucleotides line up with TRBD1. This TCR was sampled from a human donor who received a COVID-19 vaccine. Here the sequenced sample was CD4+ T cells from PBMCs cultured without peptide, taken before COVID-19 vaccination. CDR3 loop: CASSVFGTGNTEAFF. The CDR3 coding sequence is TGTGCCAGCAGCGTGTTCGGGACAGGGAACACTGAAGCTTTCTTT.